This TCR beta chain is from a study of T cell responses to AZD1222 COVID-19 vaccine. Remarks on this clone: Its specificity is not known.

Sequenced by immunoSEQ multiplex PCR; TCRdb stores in-frame clones only, minus some. Counted here are more than 95,000 clones, 80% to 90% occurring once; the ten biggest clones make up less than 9.5%. The CDR3 totals 18 residues. Study observations and caveats: Females outnumbered males among donors, who were mostly white British; clonal diversity was possibly underestimated. Only a handful of AZD1222 recipients were seropositive at baseline.

This chain links TRBV21-1 with TRBJ1-2; the table's D call, TRBD1, has no DNA check behind it. TRBV21-1 is recorded as a pseudogene. The TCR originated in an adult in good health. The source was peripheral blood, collected on day 0 of AZD1222 vaccination. This CDR3 reads CASSKGTGGEMGNYGYTF. The CDR3 DNA reads as TGTGCCAGCAGCAAAGGTACAGGGGGCGAAATGGGCAACTATGGCTACACCTTC.